The rows below give T cell receptor beta chains drawn from one sample of a study of a mutant IDH1 vaccine in newly diagnosed glioma. Here immunoSEQ multiplex PCR was the method, and the copy in TCRdb shows in-frame clones only, minus some. The top ten hold approximately 5% of the sample, which has 20,000 or so clones, approximately 85% seen once. This specimen consisted of PBMCs, obtained from a glioma patient treated with radiotherapy, temozolomide or both. The receptors shown here come from a man aged 35-49 years with glioma. CDR3s include the opening cysteine and the closing phenylalanine or tryptophan. D genes are given only for firm matches. Rows may omit the clone size; those that give it use once, few, many or a size class.

>TRBJ2-6|TRBV28|NA|NA
TGTGCCAGCAGTTTGTCTGGGGCCAACGTCCTGACTTTC
CASSLSGANVLTF
>TRBJ2-1|TRBV27|NA|NA
TGTGCCAGCAAAAGAGGGCCTGGGTTCCCCAATTACAATGAGCAGTTCTTC
CASKRGPGFPNYNEQFF
>TRBJ2-3|TRBV27|NA|NA
TGTGCCAGCCATCGTTGGGGAGATACGCAGTATTTT
CASHRWGDTQYF
>TRBJ1-4|TRBV5-4|TRBD1|NA
TGTGCCAGCAGCTTCCATAGGGACAGGGGAACCACTAATGAAAAACTGTTTTTT
CASSFHRDRGTTNEKLFF
>TRBJ2-3|TRBV5-1|NA|once
TGCGCCAGCAGCTTGGACCCCTCGGGTACGCAGTATTTT
CASSLDPSGTQYF
>TRBJ1-1|TRBV28|NA|NA
TGTGCCAGCAGTATTACGGCGTGGACTGAAGCTTTCTTT
CASSITAWTEAFF
>TRBJ2-3|TRBV5-6|NA|NA
TGTGCCAGCAGCTTGGCCGGTGAAGATACGCAGTATTTT
CASSLAGEDTQYF
>TRBJ1-1|TRBV10-1|NA|few
TGCGCCAGCAGTGACCCAGGGCAGGGCACTGAAGCTTTCTTT
CASSDPGQGTEAFF
>TRBJ1-1|TRBV29-1|NA|NA
TGCAGCGTTGAATTGGGTGGGAACACTGAAGCTTTCTTT
CSVELGGNTEAFF
>TRBJ2-5|TRBV20-1|NA|once
TGCAGTGCTAGCGAGGAAGAGAGCCAGTACTTC
CSASEEESQYF
>TRBJ1-5|TRBV5-4|NA|NA
TGTGCCAGCAGCTATGGGGATCAGCCCCAGCATTTT
CASSYGDQPQHF
>TRBJ2-1|TRBV4-1|TRBD2|few
TGCGCCAGCAGCCAAGCGGCGGGGGGGTACAATGAGCAGTTCTTC
CASSQAAGGYNEQFF
>TRBJ1-2|TRBV25-1|NA|NA
TGTGCCAGCTCCGACTGGGGGGATAACTATGGCTACACCTTC
CASSDWGDNYGYTF
>TRBJ2-5|TRBV6-5|TRBD1|NA
TGTGCCAGCAGCCCTGACAGGGGGCAAGAGACCCAGTACTTC
CASSPDRGQETQYF
>TRBJ1-1|TRBV25-1|NA|NA
TGTGCCAGCAGTGATGGACGGTGGGGGAACACTGAAGCTTTCTTT
CASSDGRWGNTEAFF
>TRBJ1-5|TRBV4-1|TRBD1|NA
TGCGCCAGCAGCCAAGATTTTGGGACAGGGTTTCAGCCCCAGCATTTT
CASSQDFGTGFQPQHF
>TRBJ1-1|TRBV2|TRBD1|NA
TGTGCCAGCAGCGGACAGGGGAGAACTGAAGCTTTCTTT
CASSGQGRTEAFF
>TRBJ1-2|TRBV2|NA|NA
TGTGCCAGCAGATCCAGGGGTGCTAACTATGGCTACACCTTC
CASRSRGANYGYTF
>TRBJ2-3|TRBV4-1|TRBD1|NA
TGCGCCAGCAGCCAAGGGGACAGGGGAGATACGCAGTATTTT
CASSQGDRGDTQYF
>TRBJ2-7|TRBV4-3|TRBD1|NA
TGCGCCAGCAGCCAAGACGCGGACAGGTCCTACGGGGACGAGCAGTACTTC
CASSQDADRSYGDEQYF
>TRBJ2-5|TRBV29-1|TRBD2|NA
TGCAGCGCTCCCGAACTAGCGGGCCCAACGGGGACCCAGTACTTC
CSAPELAGPTGTQYF
>TRBJ1-1|TRBV2|NA|NA
TGTGCCAGCAGTGAAGATCGTAGTCGAACTGAAGCTTTCTTT
CASSEDRSRTEAFF
>TRBJ1-4|TRBV29-1|TRBD1|few
TGCAGCGTTACGAGGACAGGAGGTGAAAAACTGTTTTTT
CSVTRTGGEKLFF
>TRBJ1-3|TRBV5-6|NA|NA
TGTGCCAGCAGCTTGGGACCCGGAAACACCATATATTTT
CASSLGPGNTIYF
>TRBJ1-2|TRBV5-1|TRBD1|NA
TGCGCCAGCAGCCCCGAACAGGGGGACTATGGCTACACCTTC
CASSPEQGDYGYTF
>TRBJ2-1|TRBV6-4|NA|NA
TGTGCCAGCAGTGCGGACTCCCACAATGAGCAGTTCTTC
CASSADSHNEQFF
>TRBJ1-2|TRBV7-9|NA|NA
TGTGCCAGCAGCCCTACCGGGGCAGGGGATGGCTACACCTTC
CASSPTGAGDGYTF
>TRBJ1-1|TRBV6-5|NA|NA
TGTGCCAGCAGTTACTCATGGAACACTGAAGCTTTCTTT
CASSYSWNTEAFF
>TRBJ1-3|TRBV2|TRBD1|once
TGTGCCAGCAGTAGGGACAGGGGCTCTGGAAACACCATATATTTT
CASSRDRGSGNTIYF
>TRBJ1-1|TRBV19|NA|once
TGTGCCAGTAGTATACGCCTGGGGGCGCAGGTTATGAACACTGAAGCTTTCTTT
CASSIRLGAQVMNTEAFF
>TRBJ1-1|TRBV5-8|NA|NA
TGTGCCAGCAGCTTGAGATTCCAGGGCGGAACTGAAGCTTTCTTT
CASSLRFQGGTEAFF
>TRBJ2-3|TRBV4-1|NA|NA
TGCGCCAGCAGCCAAAAGGGCCAGAGCACAGATACGCAGTATTTT
CASSQKGQSTDTQYF
>TRBJ1-4|TRBV6-5|NA|NA
TGTGCCAGCAGTCGTGGGGGCTGGGGTGAAAAACTGTTTTTT
CASSRGGWGEKLFF
>TRBJ1-3|TRBV30|NA|NA
TGTGCCTGGAGTGTGGGGGCACGGAACACCATATATTTT
CAWSVGARNTIYF
>TRBJ2-2|TRBV29-1|TRBD1|NA
TGCAGCGCGGACAGGGTGGACACCGGGGAGCTGTTTTTT
CSADRVDTGELFF
>TRBJ1-4|TRBV6-5|NA|few
TGTGCCACCAAAGATCCTTCTAATGAAAAACTGTTTTTT
CATKDPSNEKLFF
>TRBJ1-1|TRBV27|TRBD1|NA
TGTGCCAGCAGTTCTTGGGACAGCCGAAACACTGAAGCTTTCTTT
CASSSWDSRNTEAFF
>TRBJ1-1|TRBV5-1|NA|few
TGCGCCAGCAGCTTTAACCAGGGAATGAACACTGAAGCTTTCTTT
CASSFNQGMNTEAFF
>TRBJ2-1|TRBV19|TRBD2|NA
TGTGCCAGTAATCTCCGAGCGGGAGGGGACAATGAGCAGTTCTTC
CASNLRAGGDNEQFF
>TRBJ1-5|TRBV4-1|TRBD1|NA
TGCGCCAGCAGCCAAGATGGGGGCAGGGGGAACAATCAGCCCCAGCATTTT
CASSQDGGRGNNQPQHF
>TRBJ2-2|TRBV29-1|TRBD1|once
TGCAGCGCGGGACAGGGAGAGGCCGGGGAGCTGTTTTTT
CSAGQGEAGELFF
>TRBJ2-1|TRBV19|TRBD2|NA
TGTGCCAGTAGTATAGCACTAGCGGGGGTCAATGAGCAGTTCTTC
CASSIALAGVNEQFF
>TRBJ2-2|TRBV28|NA|NA
TGTGCCAGCAGCCGTTACAGGGAAGACACCGGGGAGCTGTTTTTT
CASSRYREDTGELFF
>TRBJ2-1|TRBV11-2|NA|few
TGTGCCAGCAGCTTAGTAGGGTCTTACAATGAGCAGTTCTTC
CASSLVGSYNEQFF
>TRBJ1-1|TRBV7-9|NA|NA
TGTGCCAGCAGCAGCCGGACAGCTAGCACTGAAGCTTTCTTT
CASSSRTASTEAFF
>TRBJ2-1|TRBV27|NA|NA
TGTGCCAGCAGTAAGTCTCCTCCGGGGAATGAGCAGTTCTTC
CASSKSPPGNEQFF
>TRBJ2-1|TRBV7-3|NA|NA
TGTGCCAGCAGCCCAATGTTGGGTGAGCAGTTCTTC
CASSPMLGEQFF
>TRBJ1-4|TRBV5-8|NA|NA
TGTGCCAGCACCGTTTGGACAGCAACTAATGAAAAACTGTTTTTT
CASTVWTATNEKLFF